Listed here is a single T cell receptor (beta chain). This entry comes from a study of blood T cell repertoires in COVID-19. Study at large: Researchers got acute and convalescent COVID-19 samples from the United States, Italy and Spain. T cells, B-cell-depleted T cells, or PBMCs supplied cDNA or gDNA.

Original processing notes: Estimation of nucleated cell counts relied on the amplification of reference gene primers. Method: immunoSEQ multiplex PCR; TCRdb's copy keeps in-frame clones and lacks some. The V and J calls and clone size come from that table; D and trimming were worked out from the DNA. The sample shows some 170,000 clones, 81% of them seen only once. Germline V gene data show CDR1 as SGHAT and CDR2 as FQNNGV. V dropped 1 base and J dropped 8 bases, with 20 bases sitting between them. This CDR3 has 17 residues. This TCR was sampled from a man aged 55 to 70 with active or convalescent COVID-19. The rearrangement uses TRBV11-2 and TRBJ2-2; D is possibly TRBD1 (6 bases). The sequencing sample was made of peripheral blood. The CDR3 coding sequence is TGTGCCAGCAGCTTAGGTCTGGGGTTGGGACACCGGGGGGAGCTGTTTTTT. Protein sequence: CASSLGLGLGHRGELFF.